This T cell receptor (beta chain) was recovered during a study of T cells in Graves' hyperthyroidism and ophthalmopathy. This clonotype has a count of ten or more. Amplification of TCR beta CDR3 regions used RNA as the template. The primer set for the first-round RT-PCR of the TCR CDR3 was HTBI. MiXCR, run by TCRdb on the multiplex PCR reads, gives a single entry per CDR3 protein. The table has hundreds of thousands of distinct CDR3 sequences, roughly a sixth seen once. The CDR3 totals 15 residues. Germline CDR1 is SGHAT and CDR2 is FQDESV (reference sequence). After removal of 7 bases from V and 5 bases from J, the junction contained 11 bases not matched to a gene.

This receptor was obtained from a woman in her 50s with Graves' hyperthyroidism that later progressed to Graves' ophthalmopathy. The chain joins TRBV11-1 to TRBJ2-3; 8 bases are a match to TRBD2. Material for sequencing was blood. Written as DNA, the CDR3 is TGTGCCAGCACCCGGTTGCGGGGGGCGGGAGATACGCAGTATTTT. Translation gives CASTRLRGAGDTQYF. Full variable domain (outside the CDR3, taken from reference TRBV11-1 and TRBJ2-3): EAEVAQSPRYKITEKSQAVAFWCDPISGHATLYWYRQILGQGPELLVQFQDESVVDDSQLPKDRFSAERLKGVDSTLKIQPAELGDSAMYLCASTRLRGAGDTQYFGPGTRLTVL.